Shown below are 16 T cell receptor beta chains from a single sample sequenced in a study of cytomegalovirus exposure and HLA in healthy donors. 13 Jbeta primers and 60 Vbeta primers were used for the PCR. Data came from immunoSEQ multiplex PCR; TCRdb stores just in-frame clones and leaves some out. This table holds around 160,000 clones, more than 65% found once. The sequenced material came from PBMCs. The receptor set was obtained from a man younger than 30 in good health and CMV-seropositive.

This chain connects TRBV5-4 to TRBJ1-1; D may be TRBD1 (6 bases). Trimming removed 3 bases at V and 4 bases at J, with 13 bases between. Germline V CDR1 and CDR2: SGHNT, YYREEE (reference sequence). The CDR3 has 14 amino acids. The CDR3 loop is CASSSRGLGTEAFF. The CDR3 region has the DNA TGTGCCAGCAGCTCCAGGGGTTTGGGCACTGAAGCTTTCTTT.

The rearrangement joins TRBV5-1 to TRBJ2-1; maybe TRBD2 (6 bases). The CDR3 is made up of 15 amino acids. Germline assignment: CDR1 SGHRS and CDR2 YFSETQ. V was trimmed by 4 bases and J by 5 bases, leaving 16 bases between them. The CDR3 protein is CASSVGGTDHNEQFF. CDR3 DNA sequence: TGCGCCAGCAGCGTCGGGGGTACAGACCACAATGAGCAGTTCTTC.

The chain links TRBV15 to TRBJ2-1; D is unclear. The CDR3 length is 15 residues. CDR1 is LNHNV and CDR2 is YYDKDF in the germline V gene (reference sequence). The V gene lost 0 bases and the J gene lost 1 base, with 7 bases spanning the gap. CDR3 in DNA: TGTGCCACCAGCAGAGACAGGTGGTCCTACAATGAGCAGTTCTTC. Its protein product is CATSRDRWSYNEQFF. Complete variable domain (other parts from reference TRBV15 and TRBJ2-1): DAMVIQNPRYQVTQFGKPVTLSCSQTLNHNVMYWYQQKSSQAPKLLFHYYDKDFNNEADTPDNFQSRRPNTSFCFLDIRSPGLGDTAMYLCATSRDRWSYNEQFFGPGTRLTVL.

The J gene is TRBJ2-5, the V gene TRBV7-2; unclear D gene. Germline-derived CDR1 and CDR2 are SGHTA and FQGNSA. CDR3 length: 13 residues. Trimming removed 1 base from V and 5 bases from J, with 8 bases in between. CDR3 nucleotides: TGTGCCAGCAGCTTAGGTTTGCGGGAGACCCAGTACTTC. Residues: CASSLGLRETQYF.

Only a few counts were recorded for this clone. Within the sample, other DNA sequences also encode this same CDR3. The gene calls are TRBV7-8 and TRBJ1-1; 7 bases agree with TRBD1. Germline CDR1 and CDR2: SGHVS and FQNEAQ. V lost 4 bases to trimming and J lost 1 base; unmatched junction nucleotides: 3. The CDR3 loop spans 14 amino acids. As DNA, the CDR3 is TGTGCCAGCAGCTCTGGGACAGCGAACACTGAAGCTTTCTTT. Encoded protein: CASSSGTANTEAFF.

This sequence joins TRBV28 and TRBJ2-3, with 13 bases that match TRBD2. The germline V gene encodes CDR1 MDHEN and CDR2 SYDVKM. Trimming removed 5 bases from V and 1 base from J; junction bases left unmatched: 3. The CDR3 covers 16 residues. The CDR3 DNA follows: TGTGCCAGCAGTCCCGGGACTAGCGGGGGCACAGATACGCAGTATTTT. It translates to CASSPGTSGGTDTQYF.

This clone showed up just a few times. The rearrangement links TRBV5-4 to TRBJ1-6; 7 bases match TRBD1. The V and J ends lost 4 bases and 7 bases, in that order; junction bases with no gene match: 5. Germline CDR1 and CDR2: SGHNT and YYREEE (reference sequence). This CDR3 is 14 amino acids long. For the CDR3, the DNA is TGTGCCAGCAGCCTGGACAGGTTCAATTCACCCCTCCACTTT. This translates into CASSLDRFNSPLHF.

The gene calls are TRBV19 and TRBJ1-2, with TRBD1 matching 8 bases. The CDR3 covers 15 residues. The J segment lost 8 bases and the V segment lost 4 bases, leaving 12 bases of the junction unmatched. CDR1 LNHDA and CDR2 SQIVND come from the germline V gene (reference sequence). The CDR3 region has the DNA TGTGCCAGTAGTACTACGCGACAGGGGACTAACGGCTACACCTTC. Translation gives CASSTTRQGTNGYTF.

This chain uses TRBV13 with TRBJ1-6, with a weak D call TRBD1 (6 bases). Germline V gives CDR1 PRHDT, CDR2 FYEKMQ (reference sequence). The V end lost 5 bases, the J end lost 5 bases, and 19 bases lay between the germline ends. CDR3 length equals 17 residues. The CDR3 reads CASSAIRTDGDNSPLHF. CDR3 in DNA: TGTGCCAGCAGCGCTATAAGGACAGACGGGGATAATTCACCCCTCCACTTT.

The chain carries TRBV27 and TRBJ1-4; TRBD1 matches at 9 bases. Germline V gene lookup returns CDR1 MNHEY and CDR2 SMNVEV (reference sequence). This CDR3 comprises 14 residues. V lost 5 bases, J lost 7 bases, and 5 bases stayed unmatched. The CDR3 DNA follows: TGTGCCAGCAGTCTACCGGGACAGGGTGAAAAACTGTTTTTT. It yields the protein CASSLPGQGEKLFF. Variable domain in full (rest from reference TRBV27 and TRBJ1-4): EAQVTQNPRYLITVTGKKLTVTCSQNMNHEYMSWYRQDPGLGLRQIYYSMNVEVTDKGDVPEGYKVSRKEKRNFPLILESPSPNQTSLYFCASSLPGQGEKLFFGSGTQLSVL.

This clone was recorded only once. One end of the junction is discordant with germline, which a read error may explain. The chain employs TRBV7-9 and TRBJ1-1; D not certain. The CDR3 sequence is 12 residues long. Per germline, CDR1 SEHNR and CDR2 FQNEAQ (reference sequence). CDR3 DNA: TGTTCCAGCAGCTTAGTTGCAGGCTTAGCTTTCTTT. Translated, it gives CSSSLVAGLAFF.

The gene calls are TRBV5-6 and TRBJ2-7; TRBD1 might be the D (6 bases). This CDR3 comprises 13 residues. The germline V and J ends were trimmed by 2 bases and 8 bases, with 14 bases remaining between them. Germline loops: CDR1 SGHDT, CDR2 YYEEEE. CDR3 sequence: CASSFGVQGQQYV. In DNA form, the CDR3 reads TGTGCCAGCAGCTTCGGGGTACAGGGTCAGCAGTACGTC.

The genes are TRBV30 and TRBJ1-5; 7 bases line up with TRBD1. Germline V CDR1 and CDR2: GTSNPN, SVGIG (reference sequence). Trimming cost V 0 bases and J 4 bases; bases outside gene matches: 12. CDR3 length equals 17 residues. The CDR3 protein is CAWSVRMTGSHNQPQHF. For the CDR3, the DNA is TGTGCCTGGAGTGTACGAATGACAGGGTCACATAATCAGCCCCAGCATTTT.

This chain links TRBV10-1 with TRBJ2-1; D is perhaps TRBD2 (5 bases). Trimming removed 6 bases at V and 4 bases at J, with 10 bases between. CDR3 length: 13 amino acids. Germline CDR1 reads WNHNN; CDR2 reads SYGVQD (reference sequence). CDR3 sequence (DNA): TGCGCCAGCAGCCCAACTAGTTACAATGAGCAGTTCTTC. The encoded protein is CASSPTSYNEQFF.

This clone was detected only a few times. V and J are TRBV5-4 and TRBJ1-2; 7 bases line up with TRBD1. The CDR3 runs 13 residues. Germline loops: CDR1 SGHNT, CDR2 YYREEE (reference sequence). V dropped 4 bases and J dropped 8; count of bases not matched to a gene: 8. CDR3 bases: TGTGCCAGCAGCAGAGACAGGGAGGACGGCTACACCTTC. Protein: CASSRDREDGYTF.

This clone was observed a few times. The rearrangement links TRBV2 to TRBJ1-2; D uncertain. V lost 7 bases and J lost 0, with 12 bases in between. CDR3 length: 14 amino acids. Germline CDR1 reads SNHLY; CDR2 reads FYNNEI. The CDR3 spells CASMEEPTNYGYTF. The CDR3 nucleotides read TGTGCCAGCATGGAGGAACCAACTAACTATGGCTACACCTTC.